This T cell receptor beta chain was recovered during a study of early T cells in non-severe SARS-CoV-2 infection. Overall study: Bulk RNA from unsorted whole blood was sequenced; chains were unpaired.

This clonotype has a count of ten or more. The V end lost 5 bases, the J end lost 6 bases, and 18 bases lay between the germline ends. CDR3 length equals 15 residues. Germline CDR1 is LGHDT and CDR2 is YNNKEL (reference sequence). Attachment of unique molecular identifiers was made to individual cDNA molecules. Each CDR3 protein is one row after TCRdb ran MiXCR on the 5' RACE reads. Seen here are approximately 65,000 distinct CDR3 sequences, under 15% observed once, and the top ten hold roughly 4.2%. This TCR was sampled from an adult who was a healthcare worker with PCR-confirmed SARS-CoV-2 infection or an uninfected control (not recorded which). The V and J genes are TRBV3-1 and TRBJ2-3; tentative D call: TRBD1 (5 bases). Source material: whole blood. As DNA, the CDR3 is TGTGCCAGCAGCAGGCGACAGCCCATGGGGGATACGCAGTATTTT. Amino acid sequence: CASSRRQPMGDTQYF.